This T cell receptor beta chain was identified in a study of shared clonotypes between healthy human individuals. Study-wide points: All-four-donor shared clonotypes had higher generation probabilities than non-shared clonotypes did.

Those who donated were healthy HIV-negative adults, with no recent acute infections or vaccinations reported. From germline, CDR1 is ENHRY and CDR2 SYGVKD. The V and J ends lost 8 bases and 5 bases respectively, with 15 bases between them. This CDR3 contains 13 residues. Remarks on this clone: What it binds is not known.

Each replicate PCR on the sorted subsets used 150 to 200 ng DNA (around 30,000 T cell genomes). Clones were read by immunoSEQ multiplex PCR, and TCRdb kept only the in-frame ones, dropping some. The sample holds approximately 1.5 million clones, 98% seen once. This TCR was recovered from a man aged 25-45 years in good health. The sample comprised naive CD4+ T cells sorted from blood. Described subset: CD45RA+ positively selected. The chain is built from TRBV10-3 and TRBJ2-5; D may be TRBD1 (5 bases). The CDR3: CAIRKSTAETQYF. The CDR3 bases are TGTGCCATCCGTAAATCGACAGCGGAGACCCAGTACTTC.